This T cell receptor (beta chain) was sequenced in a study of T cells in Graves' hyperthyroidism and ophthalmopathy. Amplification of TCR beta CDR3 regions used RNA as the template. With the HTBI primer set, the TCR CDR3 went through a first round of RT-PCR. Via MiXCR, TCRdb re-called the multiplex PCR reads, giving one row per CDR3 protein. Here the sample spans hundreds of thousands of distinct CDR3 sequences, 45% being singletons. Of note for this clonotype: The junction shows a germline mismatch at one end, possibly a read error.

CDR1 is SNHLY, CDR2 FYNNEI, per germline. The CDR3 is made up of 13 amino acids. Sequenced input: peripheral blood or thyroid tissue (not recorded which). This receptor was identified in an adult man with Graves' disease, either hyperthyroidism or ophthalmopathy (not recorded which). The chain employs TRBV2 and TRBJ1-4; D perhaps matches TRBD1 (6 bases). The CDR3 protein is CASSVFGDKEKEF. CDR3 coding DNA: TGTGCCAGCAGTGTTTTCGGGGACAAAGAAAAGGAATTT.